This T cell receptor (beta chain) was found in a study of blood T cells in healthy people across ages. About the research overall: For every two T cells, template switching captured about one barcoded beta molecule.

PCR was performed a second time for 7 to 11 cycles using a sample-barcoded 5' primer and a J-beta primer mix. Every molecule of cDNA carried a tag from a template-switch adaptor with 12 random nucleotides. TCRdb independently ran MiXCR on the 5' RACE reads; one entry per CDR3 protein. The data hold around 800,000 distinct CDR3 sequences, with approximately 44% observed a single time. This clonotype was sampled from a man in his sixties in good health. The sequenced sample consisted of blood.

This chain's CDR3 is CSALGTGHQPQHF. The CDR3 DNA is TGCAGTGCCCTCGGGACAGGCCATCAGCCCCAGCATTTT. The gene calls are TRBV20-1 and TRBJ1-5; TRBD1 matches 8 bases. Germline loops: CDR1 DFQATT, CDR2 SNEGSKA (reference sequence). This CDR3 spans 13 amino acids. The junction had 6 bases not matched to a gene; V was cut back by 6 bases and J by 5 bases.